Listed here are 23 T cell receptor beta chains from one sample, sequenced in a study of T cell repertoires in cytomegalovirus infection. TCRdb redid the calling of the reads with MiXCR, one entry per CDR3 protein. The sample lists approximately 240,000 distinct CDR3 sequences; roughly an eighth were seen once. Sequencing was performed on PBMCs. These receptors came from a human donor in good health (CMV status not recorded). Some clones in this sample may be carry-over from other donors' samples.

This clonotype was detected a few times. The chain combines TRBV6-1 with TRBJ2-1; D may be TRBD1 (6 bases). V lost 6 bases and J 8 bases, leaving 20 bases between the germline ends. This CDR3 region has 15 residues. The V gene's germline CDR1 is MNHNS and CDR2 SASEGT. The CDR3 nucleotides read TGTGCCAGCAGCAGAACGGACAGCCCTTCTTATGAGCAGTTCTTC. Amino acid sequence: CASSRTDSPSYEQFF.

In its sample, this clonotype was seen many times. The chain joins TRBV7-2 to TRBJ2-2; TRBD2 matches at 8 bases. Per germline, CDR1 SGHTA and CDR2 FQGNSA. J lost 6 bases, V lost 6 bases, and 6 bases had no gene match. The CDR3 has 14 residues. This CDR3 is CASRPGGAAGELFF. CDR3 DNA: TGTGCCAGCAGACCCGGGGGGGCCGCCGGGGAGCTGTTTTTT.

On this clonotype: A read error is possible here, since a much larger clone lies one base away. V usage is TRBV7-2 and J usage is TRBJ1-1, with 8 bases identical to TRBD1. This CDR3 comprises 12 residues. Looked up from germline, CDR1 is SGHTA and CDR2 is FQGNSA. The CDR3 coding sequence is TGTGCCAGCAGCTCAGCGACAGGGGATGCTCTCTTT. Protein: CASSSATGDALF.

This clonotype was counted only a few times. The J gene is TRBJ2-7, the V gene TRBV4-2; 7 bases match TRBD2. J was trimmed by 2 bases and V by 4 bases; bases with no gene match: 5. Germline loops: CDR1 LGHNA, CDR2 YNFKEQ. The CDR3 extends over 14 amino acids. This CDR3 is CASSLWGTTYEQYF. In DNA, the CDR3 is TGTGCCAGCAGCCTCTGGGGGACTACCTACGAGCAGTACTTC.

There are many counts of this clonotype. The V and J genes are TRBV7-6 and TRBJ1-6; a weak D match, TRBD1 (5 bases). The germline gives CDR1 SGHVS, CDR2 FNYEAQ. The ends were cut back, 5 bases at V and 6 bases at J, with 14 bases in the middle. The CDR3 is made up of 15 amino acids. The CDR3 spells CASSGPGLLNSPLHF. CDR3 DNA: TGTGCCAGCAGCGGACCGGGACTCCTTAATTCACCCCTCCACTTT.

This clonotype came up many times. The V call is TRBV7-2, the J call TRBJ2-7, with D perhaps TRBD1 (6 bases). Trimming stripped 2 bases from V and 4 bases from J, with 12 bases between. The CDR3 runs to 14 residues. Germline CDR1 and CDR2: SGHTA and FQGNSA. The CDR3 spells CASSLIGQIYEQYF. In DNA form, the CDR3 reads TGTGCCAGCAGCTTAATAGGACAGATATACGAGCAGTACTTC. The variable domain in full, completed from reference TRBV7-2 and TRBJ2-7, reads GAGVSQSPSNKVTEKGKDVELRCDPISGHTALYWYRQSLGQGLEFLIYFQGNSAPDKSGLPSDRFSAERTGGSVSTLTIQRTQQEDSAVYLCASSLIGQIYEQYFGPGTRLTVT.

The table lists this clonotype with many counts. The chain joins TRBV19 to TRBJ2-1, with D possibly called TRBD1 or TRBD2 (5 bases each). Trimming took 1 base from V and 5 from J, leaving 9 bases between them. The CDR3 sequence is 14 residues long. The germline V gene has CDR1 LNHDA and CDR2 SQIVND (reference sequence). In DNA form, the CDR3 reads TGTGCCAGTAGTATAGTGGGACGCCACAATGAGCAGTTCTTC. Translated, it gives CASSIVGRHNEQFF.

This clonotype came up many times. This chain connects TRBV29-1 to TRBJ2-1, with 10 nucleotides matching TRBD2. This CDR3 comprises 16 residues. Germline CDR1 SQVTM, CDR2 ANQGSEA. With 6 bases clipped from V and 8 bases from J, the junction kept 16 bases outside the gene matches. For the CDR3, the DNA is TGCAGCGTCGTACGCCCGCCTAGCGGGAGCTGGGATGAGCAGTTCTTC. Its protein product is CSVVRPPSGSWDEQFF.

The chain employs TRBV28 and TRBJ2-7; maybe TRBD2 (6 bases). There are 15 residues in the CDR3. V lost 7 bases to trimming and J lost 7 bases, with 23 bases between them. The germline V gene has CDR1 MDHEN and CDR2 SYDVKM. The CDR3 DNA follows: TGTGCCAGCAACGGTAACGGGAGATGGATTTGGGAGCAGTACTTC. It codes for CASNGNGRWIWEQYF.

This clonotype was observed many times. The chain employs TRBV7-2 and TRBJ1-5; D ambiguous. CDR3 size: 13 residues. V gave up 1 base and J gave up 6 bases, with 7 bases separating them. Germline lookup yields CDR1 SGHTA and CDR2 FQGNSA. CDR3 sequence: CASSLVLGQPQHF. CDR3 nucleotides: TGTGCCAGCAGCTTAGTTCTCGGTCAGCCCCAGCATTTT.

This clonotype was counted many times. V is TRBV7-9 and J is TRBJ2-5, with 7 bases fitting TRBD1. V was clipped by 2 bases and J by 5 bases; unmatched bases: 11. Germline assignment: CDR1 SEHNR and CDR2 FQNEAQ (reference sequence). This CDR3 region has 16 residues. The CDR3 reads CASSLTYPDRSETQYF. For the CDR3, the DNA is TGTGCCAGCAGCTTAACCTATCCGGACAGGTCGGAGACCCAGTACTTC. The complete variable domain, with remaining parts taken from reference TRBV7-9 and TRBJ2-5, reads DTGVSQNPRHKITKRGQNVTFRCDPISEHNRLYWYRQTLGQGPEFLTYFQNEAQLEKSRLLSDRFSAERPKGSFSTLEIQRTEQGDSAMYLCASSLTYPDRSETQYFGPGTRLLVL.

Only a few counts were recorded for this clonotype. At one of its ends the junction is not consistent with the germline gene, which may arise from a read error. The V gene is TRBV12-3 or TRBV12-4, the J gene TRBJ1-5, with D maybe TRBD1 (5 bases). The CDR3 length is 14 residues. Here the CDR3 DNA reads TGTGCCAGCATTTTAGGGACGACCAATCAGCCCCAGCATTTT. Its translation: CASILGTTNQPQHF.

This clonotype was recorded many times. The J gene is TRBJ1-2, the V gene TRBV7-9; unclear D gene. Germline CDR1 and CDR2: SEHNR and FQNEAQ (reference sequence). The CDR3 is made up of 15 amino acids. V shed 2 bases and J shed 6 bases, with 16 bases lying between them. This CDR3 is CASSLFGGPVNGYTF. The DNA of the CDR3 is TGTGCCAGCAGCTTATTCGGCGGGCCGGTTAATGGCTACACCTTC. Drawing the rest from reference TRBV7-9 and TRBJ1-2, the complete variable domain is DTGVSQNPRHKITKRGQNVTFRCDPISEHNRLYWYRQTLGQGPEFLTYFQNEAQLEKSRLLSDRFSAERPKGSFSTLEIQRTEQGDSAMYLCASSLFGGPVNGYTFGSGTRLTVV.

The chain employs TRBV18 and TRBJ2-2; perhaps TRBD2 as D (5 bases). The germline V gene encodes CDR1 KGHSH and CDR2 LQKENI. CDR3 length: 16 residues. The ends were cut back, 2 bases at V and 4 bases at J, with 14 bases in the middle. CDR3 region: CASSPLRADVTGELFF. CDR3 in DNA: TGTGCCAGCTCACCATTGCGGGCAGACGTCACCGGGGAGCTGTTTTTT.

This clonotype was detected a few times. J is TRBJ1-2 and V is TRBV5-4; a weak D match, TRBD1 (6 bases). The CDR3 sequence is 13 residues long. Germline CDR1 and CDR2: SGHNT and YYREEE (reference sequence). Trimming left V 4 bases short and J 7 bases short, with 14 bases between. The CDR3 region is CASSPAGGIGYTF. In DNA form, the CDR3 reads TGTGCCAGCAGCCCGGCGGGGGGCATTGGCTACACCTTC.

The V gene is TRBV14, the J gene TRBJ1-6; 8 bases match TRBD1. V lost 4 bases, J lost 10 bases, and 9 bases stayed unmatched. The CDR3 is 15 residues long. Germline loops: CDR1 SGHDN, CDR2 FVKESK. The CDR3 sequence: CASSLGTGDSSPLHF. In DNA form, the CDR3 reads TGTGCCAGCAGCCTCGGGACAGGCGATTCATCACCCCTCCACTTT. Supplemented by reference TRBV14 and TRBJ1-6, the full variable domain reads EAGVTQFPSHSVIEKGQTVTLRCDPISGHDNLYWYRRVMGKEIKFLLHFVKESKQDESGMPNNRFLAERTGGTYSTLKVQPAELEDSGVYFCASSLGTGDSSPLHFGNGTRLTVT.

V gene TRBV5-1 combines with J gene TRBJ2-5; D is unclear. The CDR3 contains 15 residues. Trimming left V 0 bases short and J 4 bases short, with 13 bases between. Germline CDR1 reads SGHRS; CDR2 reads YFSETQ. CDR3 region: CASSLVAVVGETQYF. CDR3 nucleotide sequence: TGCGCCAGCAGCTTGGTGGCAGTGGTCGGAGAGACCCAGTACTTC.

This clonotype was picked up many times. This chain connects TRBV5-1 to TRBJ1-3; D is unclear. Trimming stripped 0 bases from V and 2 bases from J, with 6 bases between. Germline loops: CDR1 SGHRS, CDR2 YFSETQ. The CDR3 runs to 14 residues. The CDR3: CASSLEGTGNTIYF. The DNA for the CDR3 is TGCGCCAGCAGCTTGGAGGGAACTGGAAACACCATATATTTT.

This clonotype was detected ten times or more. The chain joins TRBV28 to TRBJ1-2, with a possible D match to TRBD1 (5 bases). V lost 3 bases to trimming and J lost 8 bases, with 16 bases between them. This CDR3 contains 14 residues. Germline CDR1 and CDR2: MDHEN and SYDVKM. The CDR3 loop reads CASSLDGRVNGYTF. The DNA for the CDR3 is TGTGCCAGCAGTTTGGACGGCAGGGTGAACGGCTACACCTTC.

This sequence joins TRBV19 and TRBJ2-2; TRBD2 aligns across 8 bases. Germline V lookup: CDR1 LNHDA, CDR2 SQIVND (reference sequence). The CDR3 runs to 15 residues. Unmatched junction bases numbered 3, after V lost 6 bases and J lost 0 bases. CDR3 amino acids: CASRALAANTGELFF. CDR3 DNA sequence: TGTGCCAGTAGGGCACTAGCGGCGAACACCGGGGAGCTGTTTTTT.

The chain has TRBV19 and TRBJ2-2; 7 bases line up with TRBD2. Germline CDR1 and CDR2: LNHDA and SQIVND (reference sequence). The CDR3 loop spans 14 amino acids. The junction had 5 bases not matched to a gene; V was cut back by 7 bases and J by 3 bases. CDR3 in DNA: TGTGCCAGTAACCCCCTAGCGGACACCGGGGAGCTGTTTTTT. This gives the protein CASNPLADTGELFF.

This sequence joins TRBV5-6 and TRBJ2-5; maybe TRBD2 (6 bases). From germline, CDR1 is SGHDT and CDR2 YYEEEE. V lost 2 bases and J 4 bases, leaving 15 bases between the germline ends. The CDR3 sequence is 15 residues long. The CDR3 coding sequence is TGTGCCAGCAGCTTCGCAGGGAGGAGTGGAGAGACCCAGTACTTC. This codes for CASSFAGRSGETQYF.

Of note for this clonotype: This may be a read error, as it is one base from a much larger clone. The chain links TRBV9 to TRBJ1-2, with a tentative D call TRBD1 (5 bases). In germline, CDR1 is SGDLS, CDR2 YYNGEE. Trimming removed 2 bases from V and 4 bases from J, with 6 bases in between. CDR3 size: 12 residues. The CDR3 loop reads CASSVDTYGYTF. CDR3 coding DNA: TGTGCCAGCAGCGTGGACACCTATGGCTACACCTTC.